The clone carrying this T cell receptor beta chain appeared a few times. The data are from a study of shared clonotypes between healthy human individuals. Profiled with immunoSEQ multiplex PCR; TCRdb holds only in-frame clones, not every one. This sample carries around 500,000 clones, 76% of them seen once, and the ten largest clones take 10% to 15%. The CDR3 extends over 14 amino acids. V was clipped by 5 bases and J by 3 bases, with 13 bases between them. Germline lookup yields CDR1 MNHNS and CDR2 SASEGT. The chain carries TRBV6-1 and TRBJ1-1; D unresolved. The receptor comes from a woman in her forties in good health. Some clones in this sample may be carry-over from other donors' samples. The sequencing sample was made of PBMCs. The CDR3 here is CASSPLGPYTEAFF. The CDR3 nucleotides are TGTGCCAGCAGTCCCCTTGGGCCTTACACTGAAGCTTTCTTT.